Presented here are 32 T cell receptor beta chains from one specimen sequenced in a study of T cell responses to AZD1222 COVID-19 vaccine. The data were produced by immunoSEQ multiplex PCR, yet TCRdb's version contains in-frame clones alone and is incomplete. Of roughly 100,000 clones in the sample, approximately 89% were seen once. Specimen: peripheral blood, collected on day 0 of AZD1222 vaccination. These receptors originate from an adult in good health.

This sequence joins TRBV28 and TRBJ2-2, with 8 bases fitting TRBD2. The CDR3 totals 15 residues. Germline CDR1 and CDR2: MDHEN and SYDVKM. V lost 8 bases and J lost 6; bases outside the gene matches: 11. The CDR3 region is CASLAGGLKAGELFF. The DNA for the CDR3 is TGTGCCAGCCTGGCGGGGGGCCTAAAGGCCGGGGAGCTGTTTTTT.

This chain uses TRBV28 with TRBJ1-1; D may be TRBD1 (6 bases). Germline V gene lookup returns CDR1 MDHEN and CDR2 SYDVKM. Trimming removed 10 bases from V and 0 bases from J, with 15 bases in between. The CDR3 has 14 residues. CDR3 sequence: CAIRRGRVNTEAFF. The CDR3 nucleotides are TGTGCCATCCGCAGGGGACGGGTGAACACTGAAGCTTTCTTT.

This sequence joins TRBV7-8 and TRBJ2-7; D is ambiguous. Looked up from germline, CDR1 is SGHVS and CDR2 is FQNEAQ. This CDR3 is 14 amino acids long. V lost 2 bases and J 6 bases, leaving 14 bases between the germline ends. The CDR3 loop is CASSLSKGLGEQYF. DNA for the CDR3: TGTGCCAGCAGCTTAAGTAAAGGGTTGGGCGAGCAGTACTTC.

V gene TRBV7-2 combines with J gene TRBJ1-1, with 9 bases identical to TRBD1. The V and J ends lost 5 bases and 5 bases, in that order; junction bases with no gene match: 9. The length of the CDR3 is 15 residues. The germline CDR1 and CDR2 sequences are SGHTA and FQGNSA. The CDR3 bases are TGTGCCAGCAGCCCCCCCTGGGACAGGGTGACTGAAGCTTTCTTT. It encodes CASSPPWDRVTEAFF.

V is TRBV9 and J is TRBJ1-2; 8 bases match TRBD1. The CDR3 is 15 amino acids. V was pared by 2 bases and J by 4 bases, with 7 bases of the junction left unmatched. Germline V CDR1 and CDR2: SGDLS, YYNGEE. CDR3 bases: TGTGCCAGCAGCGTTAGGACAGGGAGTCCCTATGGCTACACCTTC. Amino acid sequence: CASSVRTGSPYGYTF.

This sequence joins TRBV5-5 and TRBJ2-2; 10 nucleotides align to TRBD1. J lost 5 bases, V lost 3 bases, and 7 bases had no gene match. Germline assignment: CDR1 SGHKS and CDR2 YYEKEE (reference sequence). This CDR3 region has 16 residues. As DNA, the CDR3 is TGTGCCAGCAGCTCCCTGCCGGGACAGGGGACCGGGGAGCTGTTTTTT. It encodes CASSSLPGQGTGELFF.

The chain combines TRBV2 with TRBJ2-6, with 10 bases aligning to TRBD1. In germline, CDR1 is SNHLY, CDR2 FYNNEI. J was trimmed by 0 bases and V by 6 bases; bases with no gene match: 8. The CDR3 contains 18 residues. The CDR3 protein is CASRDRGPTVSGANVLTF. The CDR3 DNA sequence: TGTGCCAGCAGAGACAGGGGGCCAACCGTCTCTGGGGCCAACGTCCTGACTTTC.

This clone was found once. The genes are TRBV27 and TRBJ2-7; D might be TRBD1 (6 bases). The V gene lost 4 bases and the J gene lost 2 bases, with 9 bases spanning the gap. Germline V CDR1 and CDR2: MNHEY, SMNVEV (reference sequence). This CDR3 is built from 13 residues. The CDR3 spells CASSWDTAYEQYF. In DNA, the CDR3 is TGTGCCAGCAGTTGGGACACTGCCTACGAGCAGTACTTC.

This sequence joins TRBV28 and TRBJ1-6; tentative D call: TRBD1 (6 bases). V was pared by 4 bases and J by 0 bases, with 13 bases between. Germline CDR1 is MDHEN and CDR2 is SYDVKM. The CDR3 extends over 17 amino acids. The CDR3 spells CASSSDRRVSYNSPLHF. The CDR3 DNA is TGTGCCAGCAGTTCCGACAGGCGAGTCTCCTATAATTCACCCCTCCACTTT.

J is TRBJ1-1 and V is TRBV5-5; D uncertain. CDR1 SGHKS and CDR2 YYEKEE come from the germline V gene (reference sequence). V was pared by 1 base and J by 5 bases, with 9 bases between. CDR3 length: 13 residues. This CDR3 is CASSLIQRTEAFF. The CDR3 coding sequence is TGTGCCAGCAGCTTGATACAGCGAACTGAAGCTTTCTTT.

The CDR3 bases are TGCGCCAGCAGCCATCAAAAGGGACTACCGAGCGAGCAGTACTTC. Translation: CASSHQKGLPSEQYF. The chain carries TRBV4-3 and TRBJ2-7; 7 nucleotides match TRBD2. The CDR3 runs to 15 residues. V gave up 3 bases and J gave up 6 bases; unmatched junction bases: 11. CDR1 and CDR2 from the germline V gene are LGHNA and YSLEER.

CDR3: CASSFSGTGPYEQYF. In nucleotides, the CDR3 is TGTGCCAGCAGCTTCTCCGGGACAGGTCCCTACGAGCAGTACTTC. This chain joins TRBV7-9 and TRBJ2-7; 8 bases are a match to TRBD1. The V and J ends lost 3 bases and 2 bases, in that order; junction bases with no gene match: 6. The CDR3 loop spans 15 amino acids. Germline values: CDR1 SEHNR, CDR2 FQNEAQ (reference sequence).

The CDR3 here is CASSKHDQPQHF. The CDR3 nucleotides read TGTGCCAGTAGCAAACATGATCAGCCCCAGCATTTT. The V and J genes are TRBV19 and TRBJ1-5; D not certain. CDR1 is LNHDA and CDR2 is SQIVND in the germline V gene (reference sequence). Trimming removed 6 bases from V and 5 bases from J, with 8 bases in between. This CDR3 has 12 amino acids.

The chain couples TRBV7-2 to TRBJ2-3; 9 bases match TRBD1. This CDR3 spans 15 amino acids. CDR1 and CDR2 from the germline V gene are SGHTA and FQGNSA. The V and J ends lost 4 bases and 3 bases, in that order; junction bases with no gene match: 5. In nucleotides, the CDR3 is TGTGCCAGCAGCTCGGGACAGGGCGGGACAGATACGCAGTATTTT. Its protein product is CASSSGQGGTDTQYF.

The chain links TRBV7-2 to TRBJ1-2, with D possibly TRBD1 on 6 matching bases. The CDR3 has 12 amino acids. Germline-derived CDR1 and CDR2 are SGHTA and FQGNSA. Trimming shortened V by 3 bases and J by 5 bases, and 7 bases separated the two germline ends. In nucleotides, the CDR3 is TGTGCCAGCAGCTTCGGACAGTATGGCTACACCTTC. Encoded protein: CASSFGQYGYTF.

V usage is TRBV12-3 or TRBV12-4 and J usage is TRBJ1-6, with a possible D match to TRBD1 (6 bases). The CDR3 extends over 13 amino acids. The V gene lost 6 bases and the J gene lost 11 bases, with 14 bases spanning the gap. This CDR3 reads CASRDRLSPPLHF. The DNA of the CDR3 is TGTGCCAGCAGAGACAGGCTGAGTCCACCCCTCCACTTT.

V is TRBV7-9 and J is TRBJ2-3; D perhaps matches TRBD2 (6 bases). Germline CDR1 reads SEHNR; CDR2 reads FQNEAQ (reference sequence). The germline V and J ends were trimmed by 7 bases and 3 bases, with 11 bases remaining between them. This CDR3 is built from 13 residues. Written as DNA, the CDR3 is TGTGCCAGCAACCGGGACTCTACAGATACGCAGTATTTT. Encoded protein: CASNRDSTDTQYF.

This chain joins TRBV7-2 and TRBJ2-7, with 7 bases identical to TRBD2. The junction had 15 bases not matched to a gene; V was cut back by 1 base and J by 3 bases. This CDR3 spans 18 amino acids. Germline assignment: CDR1 SGHTA and CDR2 FQGNSA. CDR3 DNA sequence: TGTGCCAGCAGCTTAGTCGTGACTAGCCCCCGACTCCACTACGAGCAGTACTTC. Protein: CASSLVVTSPRLHYEQYF.

V and J are TRBV6-6 and TRBJ2-1; TRBD1 agrees at 9 bases. With 5 bases clipped from V and 9 bases from J, the junction kept 8 bases outside the gene matches. The germline gives CDR1 MNHNY, CDR2 SVGAGI (reference sequence). The CDR3 loop spans 14 amino acids. The CDR3 loop reads CASSRWTGEAEQFF. For the CDR3, the DNA is TGTGCCAGCAGTCGATGGACAGGGGAGGCTGAGCAGTTCTTC.

V usage is TRBV6-5 and J usage is TRBJ2-7; the D call may be TRBD1 or TRBD2 (5 bases each). CDR3 length: 15 residues. V dropped 0 bases and J dropped 6 bases, with 15 bases sitting between them. CDR1 is MNHEY and CDR2 is SVGAGI in the germline V gene. The CDR3 coding sequence is TGTGCCAGCAGTTACTCGAGGGACGAAATCTCCGAGCAGTACTTC. Amino acid sequence: CASSYSRDEISEQYF.

The chain joins TRBV28 to TRBJ1-3, with 9 bases aligning to TRBD1. V gave up 4 bases and J gave up 0 bases; unmatched junction bases: 7. Germline values: CDR1 MDHEN, CDR2 SYDVKM. The CDR3 is made up of 17 amino acids. The CDR3 coding sequence is TGTGCCAGCAGTTCTCTACAGGGGGCTGTCTCTGGAAACACCATATATTTT. Its translation is CASSSLQGAVSGNTIYF.

The chain has TRBV7-3 and TRBJ2-3, with 8 bases identical to TRBD1. With 5 bases clipped from V and 2 bases from J, the junction kept 9 bases outside the gene matches. This CDR3 comprises 16 residues. Germline CDR1 is SGHTA and CDR2 is FQGTGA. In nucleotides, the CDR3 is TGTGCCAGCAGCCTTCTCCGGACAGGGAACACAGATACGCAGTATTTT. This translates into CASSLLRTGNTDTQYF.

The table lists this clone with a few counts. This chain joins TRBV5-1 and TRBJ2-5, with 11 bases identical to TRBD1. CDR3 length: 17 amino acids. The germline V gene encodes CDR1 SGHRS and CDR2 YFSETQ. J gave up 7 bases and V 0 bases, and 11 bases lay outside the gene matches. The CDR3 DNA sequence: TGCGCCAGCAGCTTGGATCTTAGGACAGGGGGCTCTGGGACCCAGTACTTC. Translating gives CASSLDLRTGGSGTQYF.

V and J are TRBV20-1 and TRBJ2-7, with D unclear. The CDR3 runs 12 residues. Germline CDR1 is DFQATT and CDR2 is SNEGSKA (reference sequence). Trimming pared 3 bases from V and 1 base from J, leaving 7 bases between. The CDR3 DNA reads as TGCAGTGCTAGTGGGGATTCCTACGAGCAGTACTTC. Translating gives CSASGDSYEQYF.

The V and J genes are TRBV10-3 and TRBJ2-1, with 7 bases identical to TRBD2. V dropped 10 bases and J dropped 9; count of bases not matched to a gene: 12. Germline CDR1 and CDR2: ENHRY and SYGVKD. CDR3 length equals 13 residues. The CDR3 loop reads CATFTGTKAEQFF. The DNA for the CDR3 is TGTGCCACCTTCACCGGGACTAAGGCTGAGCAGTTCTTC.

This chain uses TRBV7-2 with TRBJ1-6; D might be TRBD1 (6 bases). This CDR3 spans 15 amino acids. V lost 4 bases, J lost 9 bases, and 16 bases lay in between. Germline CDR1 and CDR2: SGHTA and FQGNSA. In DNA, the CDR3 is TGTGCCAGCAGCTCAGCGGGGGCAGGGGCTTCACCCCTCCACTTT. Amino acid sequence: CASSSAGAGASPLHF.

The V call is TRBV19, the J call TRBJ2-6, with D perhaps TRBD1 (6 bases). The CDR3 consists of 18 residues. V gave up 5 bases and J gave up 0 bases, with 17 bases separating them. Per germline, CDR1 LNHDA and CDR2 SQIVND (reference sequence). The CDR3 coding sequence is TGTGCCAGTAGTCGGAATACGGGACAACGCTCTGGGGCCAACGTCCTGACTTTC. Translation gives CASSRNTGQRSGANVLTF.

This sequence joins TRBV29-1 and TRBJ1-6, with D possibly being TRBD1 (5 bases). The CDR3 runs to 14 residues. CDR1 is SQVTM and CDR2 is ANQGSEA in the germline V gene. Trimming took off 5 bases at V and 2 bases at J, with 10 bases between the two ends. CDR3 DNA sequence: TGCAGCGTTTCGACAGACACCTATAATTCACCCCTCCACTTT. This sequence encodes CSVSTDTYNSPLHF.

The chain carries TRBV19 and TRBJ1-1, with D unresolved. Germline V lookup: CDR1 LNHDA, CDR2 SQIVND (reference sequence). This CDR3 is 14 amino acids long. The germline V and J ends were trimmed by 1 base and 3 bases, with 9 bases remaining between them. This chain's CDR3 is CASSIGGPYTEAFF. The CDR3, as DNA: TGTGCCAGTAGTATAGGGGGTCCTTACACTGAAGCTTTCTTT.

This chain links TRBV5-5 with TRBJ2-5; D might be TRBD2 (7 bases). CDR1 is SGHKS, CDR2 YYEKEE, per germline (reference sequence). This CDR3 comprises 16 residues. Trimming shortened V by 1 base and J by 2 bases, and 15 bases separated the two germline ends. This CDR3 reads CASSLPKRGGQETQYF. DNA of the CDR3: TGTGCCAGCAGCTTGCCTAAGAGGGGGGGGCAAGAGACCCAGTACTTC.

This clone was detected a few times. J is TRBJ2-7 and V is TRBV6-5; D unresolved. The V and J ends lost 4 bases and 3 bases respectively, with 7 bases between them. Germline CDR1 and CDR2: MNHEY and SVGAGI. This CDR3 is 12 amino acids long. CDR3 sequence (DNA): TGTGCCAGCAGTTCCGACCTCTACGAGCAGTACTTC. Translated, it gives CASSSDLYEQYF.

This chain uses TRBV9 with TRBJ2-5; D is unclear. The CDR3 contains 12 residues. V shed 4 bases and J shed 8 bases, with 12 bases lying between them. CDR1 and CDR2 from the germline V gene are SGDLS and YYNGEE. The CDR3 DNA sequence: TGTGCCAGCAGCCCTACCGAAGGTACCCAGTACTTC. Translating gives CASSPTEGTQYF.